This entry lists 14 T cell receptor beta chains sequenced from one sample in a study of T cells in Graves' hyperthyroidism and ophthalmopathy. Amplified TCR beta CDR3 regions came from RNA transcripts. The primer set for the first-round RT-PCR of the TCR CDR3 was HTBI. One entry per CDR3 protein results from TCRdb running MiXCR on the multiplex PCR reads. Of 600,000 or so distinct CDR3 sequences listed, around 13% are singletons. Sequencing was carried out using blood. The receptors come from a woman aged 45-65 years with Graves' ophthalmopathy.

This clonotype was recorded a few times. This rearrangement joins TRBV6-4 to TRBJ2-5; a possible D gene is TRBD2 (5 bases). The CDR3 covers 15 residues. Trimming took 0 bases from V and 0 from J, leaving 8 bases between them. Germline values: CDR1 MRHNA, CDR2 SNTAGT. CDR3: CASSDSWGDQETQYF. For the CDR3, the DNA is TGTGCCAGCAGTGACTCCTGGGGAGACCAAGAGACCCAGTACTTC.

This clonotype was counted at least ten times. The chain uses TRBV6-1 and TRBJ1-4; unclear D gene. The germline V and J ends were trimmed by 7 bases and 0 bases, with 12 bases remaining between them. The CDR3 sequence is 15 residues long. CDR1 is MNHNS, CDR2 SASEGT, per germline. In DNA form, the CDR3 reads TGTGCCAGCACCGGTACTGGGTCAACTAATGAAAAACTGTTTTTT. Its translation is CASTGTGSTNEKLFF.

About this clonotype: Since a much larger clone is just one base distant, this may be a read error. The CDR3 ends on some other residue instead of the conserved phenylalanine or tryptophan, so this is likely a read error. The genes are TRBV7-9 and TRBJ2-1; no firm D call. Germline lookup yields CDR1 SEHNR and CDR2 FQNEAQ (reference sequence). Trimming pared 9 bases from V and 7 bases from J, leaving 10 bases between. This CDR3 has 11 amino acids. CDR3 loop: CASQLRNEQFS. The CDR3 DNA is TGTGCCAGTCAGCTTCGTAATGAGCAGTTCTCC.

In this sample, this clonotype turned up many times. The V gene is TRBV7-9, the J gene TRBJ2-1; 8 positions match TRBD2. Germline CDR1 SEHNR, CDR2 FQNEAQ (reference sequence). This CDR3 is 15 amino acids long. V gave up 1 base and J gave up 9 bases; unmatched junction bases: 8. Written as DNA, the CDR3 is TGTGCCAGCAGCTTAGAAGTAGCGGGATTGGCTGAGCAGTTCTTC. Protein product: CASSLEVAGLAEQFF. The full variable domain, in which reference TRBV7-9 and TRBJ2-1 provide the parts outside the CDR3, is DTGVSQNPRHKITKRGQNVTFRCDPISEHNRLYWYRQTLGQGPEFLTYFQNEAQLEKSRLLSDRFSAERPKGSFSTLEIQRTEQGDSAMYLCASSLEVAGLAEQFFGPGTRLTVL.

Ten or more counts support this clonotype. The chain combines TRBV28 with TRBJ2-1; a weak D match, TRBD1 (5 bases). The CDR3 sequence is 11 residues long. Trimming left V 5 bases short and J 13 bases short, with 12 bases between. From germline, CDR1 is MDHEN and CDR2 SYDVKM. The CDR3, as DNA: TGTGCCAGCAGTCTACAGGCGGATCAGTTCTTC. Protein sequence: CASSLQADQFF.

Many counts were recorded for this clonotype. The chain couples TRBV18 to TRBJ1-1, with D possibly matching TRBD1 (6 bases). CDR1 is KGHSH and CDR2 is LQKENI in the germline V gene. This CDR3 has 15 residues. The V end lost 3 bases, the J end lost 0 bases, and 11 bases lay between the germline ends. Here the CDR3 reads CASSPGATMNTEAFF. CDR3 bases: TGTGCCAGCTCACCGGGGGCGACTATGAACACTGAAGCTTTCTTT.

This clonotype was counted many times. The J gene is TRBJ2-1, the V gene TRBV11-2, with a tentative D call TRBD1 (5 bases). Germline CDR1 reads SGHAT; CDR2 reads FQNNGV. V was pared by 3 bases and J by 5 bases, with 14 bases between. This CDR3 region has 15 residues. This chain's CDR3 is CASSLRRQGNNEQFF. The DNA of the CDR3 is TGTGCCAGCAGCTTGCGACGTCAGGGTAACAATGAGCAGTTCTTC.

In nucleotides, the CDR3 is TGTGCCAGCAGTGGCCAAACAGGCTATGGCTACACCTTC. Protein sequence: CASSGQTGYGYTF. The chain links TRBV6-1 to TRBJ1-2, with D possibly TRBD1 on 5 matching bases. Germline CDR1 is MNHNS and CDR2 is SASEGT. This CDR3 is 13 amino acids long. Trimming removed 4 bases at V and 4 bases at J, with 10 bases between.

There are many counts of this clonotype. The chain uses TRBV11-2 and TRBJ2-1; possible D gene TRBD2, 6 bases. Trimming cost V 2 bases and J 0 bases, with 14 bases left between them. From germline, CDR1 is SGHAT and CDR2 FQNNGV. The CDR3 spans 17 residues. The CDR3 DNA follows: TGTGCCAGCAGCTTATCCGGGACTGCTGACTCCTACAATGAGCAGTTCTTC. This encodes CASSLSGTADSYNEQFF. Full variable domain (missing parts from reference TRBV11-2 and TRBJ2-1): EAGVAQSPRYKIIEKRQSVAFWCNPISGHATLYWYQQILGQGPKLLIQFQNNGVVDDSQLPKDRFSAERLKGVDSTLKIQPAKLEDSAVYLCASSLSGTADSYNEQFFGPGTRLTVL.

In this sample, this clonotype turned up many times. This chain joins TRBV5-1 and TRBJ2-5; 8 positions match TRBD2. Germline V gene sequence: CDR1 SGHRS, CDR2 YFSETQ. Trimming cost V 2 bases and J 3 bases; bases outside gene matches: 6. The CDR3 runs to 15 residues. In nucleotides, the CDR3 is TGCGCCAGCAGCTTTTTTCTAGCGGGTGAAGAGACCCAGTACTTC. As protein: CASSFFLAGEETQYF.

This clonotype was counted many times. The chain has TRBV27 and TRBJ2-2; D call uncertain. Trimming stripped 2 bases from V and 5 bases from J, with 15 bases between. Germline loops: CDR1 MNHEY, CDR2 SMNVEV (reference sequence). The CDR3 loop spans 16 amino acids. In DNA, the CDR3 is TGTGCCAGCAGTTTAACCTCCGGGCCTCGGACCGGGGAGCTGTTTTTT. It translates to CASSLTSGPRTGELFF.

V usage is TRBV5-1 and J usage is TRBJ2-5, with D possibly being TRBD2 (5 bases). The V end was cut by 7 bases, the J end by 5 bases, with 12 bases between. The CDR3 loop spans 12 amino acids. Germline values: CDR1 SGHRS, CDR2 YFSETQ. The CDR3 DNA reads TGCGCCAGCGGCGGGTTCGGGGAGACCCAGTACTTC. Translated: CASGGFGETQYF.

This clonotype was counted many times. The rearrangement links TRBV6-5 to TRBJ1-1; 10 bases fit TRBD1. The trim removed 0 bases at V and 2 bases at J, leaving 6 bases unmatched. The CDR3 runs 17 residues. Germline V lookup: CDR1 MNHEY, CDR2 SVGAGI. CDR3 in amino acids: CASSYSLGQGYNTEAFF. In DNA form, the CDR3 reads TGTGCCAGCAGTTACTCCCTGGGACAGGGGTATAACACTGAAGCTTTCTTT.

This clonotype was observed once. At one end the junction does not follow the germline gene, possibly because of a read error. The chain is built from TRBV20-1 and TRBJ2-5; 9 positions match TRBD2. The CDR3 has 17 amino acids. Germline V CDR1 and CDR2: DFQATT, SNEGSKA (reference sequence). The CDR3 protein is CSARDLSGSVPQETQCF. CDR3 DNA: TGCAGTGCTAGAGACCTTAGCGGGAGTGTTCCCCAAGAGACCCAGTGCTTC.